The sequence of this T cell receptor (beta chain) was determined in a study of blood T cells in healthy people across ages. Study-level background: Capture via template switching afforded approximately one barcoded beta molecule per two T cells. Overall study results and limits: With donor CMV status unknown, expanded clonotype changes were possibly confounded.

The junction had 5 bases not matched to a gene; V was cut back by 2 bases and J by 2 bases. The germline V gene has CDR1 SGHTA and CDR2 FQGNSA. The CDR3 loop spans 15 amino acids. Together with a sample-barcoded 5' primer, a J-beta primer mix was included in a second PCR lasting 7 to 11 cycles. The template-switch adaptor, which had 12 random nucleotides, put a tag on each cDNA molecule. TCRdb reprocessed the 5' RACE reads via MiXCR and lists one record per CDR3 protein. The repertoire has under 1,100,000 distinct CDR3 sequences, 20% to 25% of them found once; the top ten carry 0.65% to 0.95%. Concerning this clonotype itself: The target antigen is unknown.

The data also belong to a second study, concerning T cells of mothers and their children. In that study: Slightly higher but non-significant overlap marked related mother-child pairs versus unrelated pairs.

The chain couples TRBV7-2 to TRBJ1-2, with 7 positions matching TRBD1. Sequenced input: blood. This clonotype was obtained from a girl between 2 and 10 years old in good health. CDR3 in DNA: TGTGCCAGCAGCTTAACAGGGGCCGGGAACTATGGCTACACCTTC. It is translated as CASSLTGAGNYGYTF.